This record looks at one T cell receptor beta chain sequence and its context. The sample is drawn from a study of response to subunit inactivated influenza vaccine. CDR1 is MDHEN, CDR2 SYDVKM, per germline. The CDR3 is 14 amino acids. Trimming took off 4 bases at V and 4 bases at J, with 13 bases between the two ends. TCRdb processed the RT-PCR reads anew with MiXCR; each CDR3 protein has one entry. The table lists 150,000 to 200,000 distinct CDR3 sequences, approximately 10% of them singletons, with around 12% in the top ten. The chain recombines TRBV28 with TRBJ1-1, with D hard to call. This material consisted of non-naive T cells sorted from PBMCs, taken about 40 days after vaccination. The sequence was obtained from a man over 45 who received an inactivated influenza vaccine. The CDR3 DNA follows: TGTGCCAGCAGTTCCCATGGTGTAGGCACTGAAGCTTTCTTT. It yields the protein CASSSHGVGTEAFF.